This T cell receptor (beta chain) was sequenced for a study of blood T cells in healthy people across ages. A J-beta primer mix and a sample-barcoded 5' primer were used in a second PCR of about 7 to 12 cycles. TCRdb reprocessed the 5' RACE reads via MiXCR and lists one record per CDR3 protein. The sample includes over 950,000 distinct CDR3 sequences, roughly 51% of them seen just once. V was trimmed by 2 bases and J by 0 bases, leaving 12 bases between them. Germline V lookup: CDR1 SQVTM, CDR2 ANQGSEA. There are 15 residues in the CDR3. The TCR was taken from a woman aged 55-70 years in good health. The sample was blood. The genes are TRBV29-1 and TRBJ2-3, with a weak D call TRBD1 (5 bases). The CDR3 DNA sequence: TGCAGCGTTGAATTGCCCAGGGATAGCACAGATACGCAGTATTTT. This gives the protein CSVELPRDSTDTQYF.